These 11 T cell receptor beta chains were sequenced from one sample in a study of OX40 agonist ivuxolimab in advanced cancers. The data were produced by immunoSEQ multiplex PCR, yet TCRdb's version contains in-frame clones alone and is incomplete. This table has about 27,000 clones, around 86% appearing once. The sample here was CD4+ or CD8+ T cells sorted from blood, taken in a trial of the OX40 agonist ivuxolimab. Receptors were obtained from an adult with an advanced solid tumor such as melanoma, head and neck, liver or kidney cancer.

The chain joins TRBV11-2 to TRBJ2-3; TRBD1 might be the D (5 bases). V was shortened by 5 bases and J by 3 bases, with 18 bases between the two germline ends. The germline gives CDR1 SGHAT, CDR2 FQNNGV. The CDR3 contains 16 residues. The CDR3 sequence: CASSPTESGFTDTQYF. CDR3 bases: TGTGCCAGCAGCCCCACCGAGTCAGGGTTTACAGATACGCAGTATTTT.

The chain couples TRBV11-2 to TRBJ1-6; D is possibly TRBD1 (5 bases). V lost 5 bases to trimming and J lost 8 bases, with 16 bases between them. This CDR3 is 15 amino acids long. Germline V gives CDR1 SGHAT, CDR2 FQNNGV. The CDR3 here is CASSPGRRGYSPLHF. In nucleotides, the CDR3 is TGTGCCAGCAGCCCCGGGCGGAGGGGCTATTCACCCCTCCACTTT.

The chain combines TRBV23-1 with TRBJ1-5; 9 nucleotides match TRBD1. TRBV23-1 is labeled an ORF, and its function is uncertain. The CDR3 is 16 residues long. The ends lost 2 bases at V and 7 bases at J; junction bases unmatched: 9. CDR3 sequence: CASSQPGTGKNQPQHF. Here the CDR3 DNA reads TGCGCCAGCAGTCAACCAGGGACAGGGAAAAACCAGCCCCAGCATTTT.

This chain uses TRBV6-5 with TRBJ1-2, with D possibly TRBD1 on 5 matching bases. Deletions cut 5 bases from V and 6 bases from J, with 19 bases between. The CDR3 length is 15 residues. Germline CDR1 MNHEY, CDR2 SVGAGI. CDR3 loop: CASSPTPRVIDGYTF. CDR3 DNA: TGTGCCAGCAGTCCCACCCCCAGGGTGATTGATGGCTACACCTTC.

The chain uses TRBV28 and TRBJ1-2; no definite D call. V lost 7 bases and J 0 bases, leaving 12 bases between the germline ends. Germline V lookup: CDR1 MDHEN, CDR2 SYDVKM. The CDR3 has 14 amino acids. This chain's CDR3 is CASTFVQANYGYTF. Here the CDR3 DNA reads TGTGCCAGCACTTTCGTCCAGGCTAACTATGGCTACACCTTC.

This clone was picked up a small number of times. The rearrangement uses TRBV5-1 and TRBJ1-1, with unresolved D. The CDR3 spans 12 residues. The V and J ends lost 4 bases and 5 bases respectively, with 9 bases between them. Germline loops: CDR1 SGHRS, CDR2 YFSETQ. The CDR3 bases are TGCGCCAGCAGCCAAACGGGGACTGAAGCTTTCTTT. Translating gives CASSQTGTEAFF.

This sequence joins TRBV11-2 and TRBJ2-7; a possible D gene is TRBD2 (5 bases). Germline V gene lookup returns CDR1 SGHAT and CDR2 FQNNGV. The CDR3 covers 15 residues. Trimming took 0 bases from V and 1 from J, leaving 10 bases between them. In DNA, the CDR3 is TGTGCCAGCAGCTTAGAGGCGGAGGCTTCCTACGAGCAGTACTTC. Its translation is CASSLEAEASYEQYF. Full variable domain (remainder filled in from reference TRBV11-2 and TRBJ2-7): EAGVAQSPRYKIIEKRQSVAFWCNPISGHATLYWYQQILGQGPKLLIQFQNNGVVDDSQLPKDRFSAERLKGVDSTLKIQPAKLEDSAVYLCASSLEAEASYEQYFGPGTRLTVT.

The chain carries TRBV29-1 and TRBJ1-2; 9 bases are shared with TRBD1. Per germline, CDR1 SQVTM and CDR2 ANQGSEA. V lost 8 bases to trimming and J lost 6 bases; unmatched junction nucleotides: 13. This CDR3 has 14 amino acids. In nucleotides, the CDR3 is TGCAGCTCTTACCCGGGACAGGGTACCGATGGCTACACCTTC. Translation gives CSSYPGQGTDGYTF.

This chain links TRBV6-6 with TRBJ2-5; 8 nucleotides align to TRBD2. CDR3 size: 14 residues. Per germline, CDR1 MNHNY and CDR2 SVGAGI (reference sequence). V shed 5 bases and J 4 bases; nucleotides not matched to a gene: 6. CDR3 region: CASSSTGGLETQYF. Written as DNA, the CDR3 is TGTGCCAGCAGTAGTACGGGGGGGCTAGAGACCCAGTACTTC.

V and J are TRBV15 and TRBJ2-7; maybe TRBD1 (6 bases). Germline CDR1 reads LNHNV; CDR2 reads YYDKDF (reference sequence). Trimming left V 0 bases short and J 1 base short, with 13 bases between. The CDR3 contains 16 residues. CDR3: CATSRDKGTPSYEQYF. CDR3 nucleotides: TGTGCCACCAGCAGAGATAAAGGGACACCATCCTACGAGCAGTACTTC.

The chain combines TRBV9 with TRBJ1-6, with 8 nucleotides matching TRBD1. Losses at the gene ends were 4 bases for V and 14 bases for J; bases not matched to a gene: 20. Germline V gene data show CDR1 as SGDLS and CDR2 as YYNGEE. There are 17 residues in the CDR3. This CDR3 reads CASSLDRDSGFAGALHF. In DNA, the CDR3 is TGTGCCAGCAGCTTGGACAGGGATTCGGGGTTTGCAGGGGCCCTCCACTTT.